Below, 12 T cell receptor beta chains from the same sample are listed, as sequenced in a study of STAT5B mutations in CD4+ large granular lymphocyte leukemia. This table comes from immunoSEQ multiplex PCR, and its TCRdb copy is limited to in-frame clones, with some not included. The sample has 35,000 to 40,000 clones, approximately 72% seen once; the top ten hold approximately 0.6%. Sequences were obtained from CD4+ T cells from blood buffy coats. These receptors were taken from a human donor in good health.

The chain has TRBV5-1 and TRBJ2-7; 7 nucleotides line up with TRBD1. The CDR3 has 12 residues. CDR1 is SGHRS, CDR2 YFSETQ, per germline. The trim removed 4 bases at V and 4 bases at J, leaving 2 bases unmatched. Here the CDR3 reads CASSTTGYEQYF. CDR3 DNA sequence: TGCGCCAGCAGCACGACAGGGTACGAGCAGTACTTC.

This sequence joins TRBV7-9 and TRBJ1-3; 7 nucleotides agree with TRBD1. CDR3 length: 15 amino acids. The V gene's germline CDR1 is SEHNR and CDR2 FQNEAQ (reference sequence). Trimming cost V 5 bases and J 2 bases; bases outside gene matches: 6. As DNA, the CDR3 is TGTGCCAGCAGCCCGGGACAGTATGCTGGAAACACCATATATTTT. Amino acid sequence: CASSPGQYAGNTIYF.

The chain combines TRBV7-9 with TRBJ2-5; maybe TRBD2 (5 bases). Germline V lookup: CDR1 SEHNR, CDR2 FQNEAQ (reference sequence). This CDR3 comprises 14 residues. Trimming took off 5 bases at V and 2 bases at J, with 12 bases between the two ends. CDR3 amino acids: CASSDYWGQETQYF. The CDR3 DNA follows: TGTGCCAGCAGCGACTATTGGGGTCAAGAGACCCAGTACTTC.

The V call is TRBV18, the J call TRBJ2-3; perhaps TRBD1 as D (5 bases). The germline V gene has CDR1 KGHSH and CDR2 LQKENI. The V and J ends lost 0 bases and 5 bases respectively, with 6 bases between them. The CDR3 covers 13 residues. This CDR3 is CASSPPTVDTQYF. Written as DNA, the CDR3 is TGTGCCAGCTCACCACCGACAGTAGATACGCAGTATTTT. The variable domain in full, completed from reference TRBV18 and TRBJ2-3, reads NAGVMQNPRHLVRRRGQEARLRCSPMKGHSHVYWYRQLPEEGLKFMVYLQKENIIDESGMPKERFSAEFPKEGPSILRIQQVVRGDSAAYFCASSPPTVDTQYFGPGTRLTVL.

The gene calls are TRBV5-1 and TRBJ2-7; weak D call: TRBD2 (6 bases). The germline CDR1 and CDR2 sequences are SGHRS and YFSETQ. Trimming removed 5 bases from V and 2 bases from J, with 17 bases in between. The CDR3 contains 15 residues. CDR3 nucleotide sequence: TGCGCCAGCAGTCCAATGGAGGGGACGACCTACGAGCAGTACTTC. It is translated as CASSPMEGTTYEQYF.

The V gene is TRBV6-6, the J gene TRBJ2-1; 11 bases match TRBD2. The CDR3 contains 14 residues. J was trimmed by 15 bases and V by 1 base; bases with no gene match: 8. Germline assignment: CDR1 MNHNY and CDR2 SVGAGI (reference sequence). The CDR3 bases are TGTGCCAGCAGTTACTTGCTAGCGGGAGGCCGGGGGTTCTTC. Protein product: CASSYLLAGGRGFF.

CDR3 nucleotide sequence: TGTGCCAGCAGCGTAGCTCCTAGCGGGACGACAGATACGCAGTATTTT. This codes for CASSVAPSGTTDTQYF. The genes are TRBV9 and TRBJ2-3; 9 nucleotides line up with TRBD2. Germline CDR1 reads SGDLS; CDR2 reads YYNGEE. Trimming cost V 0 bases and J 3 bases; bases outside gene matches: 5. The CDR3 extends over 16 amino acids.

J is TRBJ2-7 and V is TRBV19; TRBD2 aligns across 12 bases. Per germline, CDR1 LNHDA and CDR2 SQIVND (reference sequence). V lost 1 base to trimming and J lost 3 bases; unmatched junction nucleotides: 4. CDR3 length: 16 residues. CDR3 nucleotides: TGTGCCAGTAGTATAGGGGAACTAGCGGGAGGCTACGAGCAGTACTTC. It is translated as CASSIGELAGGYEQYF.

This clone has only a few counts. This rearrangement joins TRBV19 to TRBJ1-6; possibly TRBD1 for D (5 bases). The V gene's germline CDR1 is LNHDA and CDR2 SQIVND (reference sequence). Trimming shortened V by 3 bases and J by 7 bases, and 16 bases separated the two germline ends. The CDR3 length is 16 residues. The CDR3 bases are TGTGCCAGTAGTATCGGGCAGTTCGCAGGGAATTCACCCCTCCACTTT. Its translation is CASSIGQFAGNSPLHF.

V usage is TRBV18 and J usage is TRBJ2-7; D uncertain. V was trimmed by 0 bases and J by 0 bases, leaving 12 bases between them. Germline CDR1 KGHSH, CDR2 LQKENI. The CDR3 is 16 residues long. CDR3 residues: CASSPPGNWDSYEQYF. The CDR3, as DNA: TGTGCCAGCTCACCACCGGGTAATTGGGACTCCTACGAGCAGTACTTC.

The genes are TRBV7-8 and TRBJ2-7; perhaps TRBD1 as D (5 bases). Trimming stripped 2 bases from V and 3 bases from J, with 11 bases between. CDR1 SGHVS and CDR2 FQNEAQ come from the germline V gene. The CDR3 spans 14 residues. CDR3: CASSLQGQGYEQYF. The CDR3 coding sequence is TGTGCCAGCAGCTTACAGGGTCAAGGCTACGAGCAGTACTTC.

This clone was found a few times. The CDR3 here is CASSLDRSYEQYF. In DNA, the CDR3 is TGTGCCAGCAGCCTGGACAGGAGCTACGAGCAGTACTTC. The chain joins TRBV7-2 to TRBJ2-7, with 7 nucleotides matching TRBD1. Trimming took 5 bases from V and 3 from J; bases not matched to a gene: 4. This CDR3 comprises 13 residues. Germline V CDR1 and CDR2: SGHTA, FQGNSA.